This TCR beta chain was documented in a study of T cell clonotyping in hematopoietic cell transplantation. Study summary: Cytoreduction preceded collection of pretransplant recipient samples.

Measured with immunoSEQ multiplex PCR; TCRdb has only the in-frame clones, and not every one. The sample consists of 65,000 to 80,000 clones, 96% of them appearing once. Study results and caveats: Recipient TCR diversity dropped after transplant; expanded clonotypes rose from day 30 to 180.

V gave up 7 bases and J gave up 10 bases; unmatched junction bases: 6. Germline V gives CDR1 SQVTM, CDR2 ANQGSEA. CDR3 size: 10 residues. As to this clone: Its antigen is unidentified.

The time point here: recipient sample about 28 days before transplant, after cytoreduction. This chain connects TRBV29-1 to TRBJ1-2; TRBD1 matches at 7 bases. This sequence originates from a woman aged 50 to 60 with acute myeloid leukemia. Some clones in this sample may be carry-over from other donors' samples. The material sequenced was peripheral blood mononuclear cells, taken before stem cell transplant. CDR3 DNA: TGCAGCGGGGGGACAGAGGTCTACACCTTC. Translation: CSGGTEVYTF.